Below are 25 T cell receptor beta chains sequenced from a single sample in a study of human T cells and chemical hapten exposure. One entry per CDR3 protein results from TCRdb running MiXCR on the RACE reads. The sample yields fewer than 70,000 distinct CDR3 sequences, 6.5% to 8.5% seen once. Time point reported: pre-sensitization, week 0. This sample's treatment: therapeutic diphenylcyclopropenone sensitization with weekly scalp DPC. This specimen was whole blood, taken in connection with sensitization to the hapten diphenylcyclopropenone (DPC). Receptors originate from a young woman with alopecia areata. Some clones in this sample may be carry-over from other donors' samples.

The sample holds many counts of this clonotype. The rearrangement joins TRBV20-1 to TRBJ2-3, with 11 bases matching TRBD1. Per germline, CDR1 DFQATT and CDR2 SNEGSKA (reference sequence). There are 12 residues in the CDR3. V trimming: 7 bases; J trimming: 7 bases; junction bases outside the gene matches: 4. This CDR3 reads CSVGQGANTQYF. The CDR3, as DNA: TGCAGTGTCGGACAGGGGGCAAATACGCAGTATTTT.

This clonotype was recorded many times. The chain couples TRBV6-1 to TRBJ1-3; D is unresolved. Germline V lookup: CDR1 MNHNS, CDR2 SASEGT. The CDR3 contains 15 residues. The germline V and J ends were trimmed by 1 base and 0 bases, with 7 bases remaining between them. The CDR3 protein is CASSEDLSSGNTIYF. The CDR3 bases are TGTGCCAGCAGTGAAGATCTGTCCTCTGGAAACACCATATATTTT.

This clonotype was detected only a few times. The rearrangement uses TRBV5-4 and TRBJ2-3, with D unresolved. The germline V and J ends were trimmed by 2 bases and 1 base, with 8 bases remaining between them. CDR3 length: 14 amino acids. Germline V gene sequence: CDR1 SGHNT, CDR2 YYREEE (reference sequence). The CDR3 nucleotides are TGTGCCAGCAGCTTCCCGGTCGGCACAGATACGCAGTATTTT. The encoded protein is CASSFPVGTDTQYF.

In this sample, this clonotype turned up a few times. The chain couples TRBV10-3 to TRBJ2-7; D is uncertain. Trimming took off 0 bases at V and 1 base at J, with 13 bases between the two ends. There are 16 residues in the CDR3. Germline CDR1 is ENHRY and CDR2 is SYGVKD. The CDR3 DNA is TGTGCCATCAGTGAGTCGGGCAGTAAGATGTCCTACGAGCAGTACTTC. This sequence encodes CAISESGSKMSYEQYF.

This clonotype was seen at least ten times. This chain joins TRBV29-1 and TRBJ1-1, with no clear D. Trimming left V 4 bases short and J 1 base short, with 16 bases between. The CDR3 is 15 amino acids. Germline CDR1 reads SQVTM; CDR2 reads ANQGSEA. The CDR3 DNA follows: TGCAGCGTTGGTGAGTCGCGGGGAACGAACACTGAAGCTTTCTTT. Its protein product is CSVGESRGTNTEAFF.

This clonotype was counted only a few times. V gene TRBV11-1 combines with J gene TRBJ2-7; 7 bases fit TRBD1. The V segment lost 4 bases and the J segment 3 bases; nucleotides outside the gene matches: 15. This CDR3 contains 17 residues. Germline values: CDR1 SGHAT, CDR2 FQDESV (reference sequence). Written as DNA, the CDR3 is TGTGCCAGCAGCTCCGACCAGCCATTAGACAGGGTCTACGAGCAGTACTTC. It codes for CASSSDQPLDRVYEQYF.

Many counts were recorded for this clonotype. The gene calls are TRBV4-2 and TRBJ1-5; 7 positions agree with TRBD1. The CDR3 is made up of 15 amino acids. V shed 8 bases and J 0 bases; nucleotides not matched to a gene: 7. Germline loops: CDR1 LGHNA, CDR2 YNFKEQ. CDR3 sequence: CASRETGSSNQPQHF. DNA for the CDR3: TGTGCCAGCCGAGAGACAGGGTCTAGCAATCAGCCCCAGCATTTT.

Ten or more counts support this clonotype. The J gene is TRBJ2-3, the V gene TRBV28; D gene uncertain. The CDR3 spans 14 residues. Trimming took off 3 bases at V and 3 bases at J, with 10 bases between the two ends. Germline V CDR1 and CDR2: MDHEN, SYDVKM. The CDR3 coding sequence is TGTGCCAGCAGTTTTGGTGGTGAAACAGATACGCAGTATTTT. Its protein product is CASSFGGETDTQYF.

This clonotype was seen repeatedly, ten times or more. CDR3 sequence reads: CSARVLEETQYF. DNA of the CDR3: TGCAGTGCTAGGGTATTAGAGGAGACCCAGTACTTC. The gene calls are TRBV20-1 and TRBJ2-5; D remains unclear. This CDR3 has 12 residues. V was cut by 3 bases and J by 5 bases, with 10 bases left in between. In germline, CDR1 is DFQATT, CDR2 SNEGSKA (reference sequence).

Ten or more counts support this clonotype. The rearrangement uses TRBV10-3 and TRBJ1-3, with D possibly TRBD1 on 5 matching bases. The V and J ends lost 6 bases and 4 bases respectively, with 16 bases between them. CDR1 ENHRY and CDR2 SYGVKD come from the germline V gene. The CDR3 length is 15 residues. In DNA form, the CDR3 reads TGTGCCATCAGCCGCGGGGCCGGAGGGGGAAACACCATATATTTT. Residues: CAISRGAGGGNTIYF.

The CDR3 DNA follows: TGCGCCAGCAGCACCGGGACAGTCGGCGAGACCCAGTACTTC. Its translation is CASSTGTVGETQYF. The rearrangement joins TRBV5-1 to TRBJ2-5, with 7 positions matching TRBD1. CDR1 SGHRS and CDR2 YFSETQ come from the germline V gene. Losses at the gene ends were 4 bases for V and 5 bases for J; bases not matched to a gene: 8. This CDR3 region has 14 residues. Looking up the rest from reference TRBV5-1 and TRBJ2-5 gives the full variable domain: KAGVTQTPRYLIKTRGQQVTLSCSPISGHRSVSWYQQTPGQGLQFLFEYFSETQRNKGNFPGRFSGRQFSNSRSEMNVSTLELGDSALYLCASSTGTVGETQYFGPGTRLLVL.

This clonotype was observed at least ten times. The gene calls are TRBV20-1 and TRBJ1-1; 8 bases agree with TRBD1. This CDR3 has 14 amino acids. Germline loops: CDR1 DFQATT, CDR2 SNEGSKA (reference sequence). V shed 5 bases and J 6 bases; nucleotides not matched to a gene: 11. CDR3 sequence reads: CSAPGQGAAAEAFF. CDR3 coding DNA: TGCAGTGCTCCAGGACAGGGCGCAGCGGCTGAAGCTTTCTTT.

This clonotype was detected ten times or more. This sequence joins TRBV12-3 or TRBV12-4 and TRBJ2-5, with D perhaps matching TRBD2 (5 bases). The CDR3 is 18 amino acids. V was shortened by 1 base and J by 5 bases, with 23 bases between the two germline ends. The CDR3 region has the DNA TGTGCCAGCAGTTTAGTTGGACCAGGCGGGTATGGTTCGGAGACCCAGTACTTC. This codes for CASSLVGPGGYGSETQYF.

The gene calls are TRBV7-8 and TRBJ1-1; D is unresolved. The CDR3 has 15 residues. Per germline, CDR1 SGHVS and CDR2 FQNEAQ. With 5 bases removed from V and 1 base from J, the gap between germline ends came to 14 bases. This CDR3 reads CASSPTGLRNTEAFF. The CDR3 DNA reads TGTGCCAGCAGCCCCACCGGACTCAGGAACACTGAAGCTTTCTTT. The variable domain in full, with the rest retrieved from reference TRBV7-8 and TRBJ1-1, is GAGVSQSPRYKVAKRGQDVALRCDPISGHVSLFWYQQALGQGPEFLTYFQNEAQLDKSGLPSDRFFAERPEGSVSTLKIQRTQQEDSAVYLCASSPTGLRNTEAFFGQGTRLTVV.

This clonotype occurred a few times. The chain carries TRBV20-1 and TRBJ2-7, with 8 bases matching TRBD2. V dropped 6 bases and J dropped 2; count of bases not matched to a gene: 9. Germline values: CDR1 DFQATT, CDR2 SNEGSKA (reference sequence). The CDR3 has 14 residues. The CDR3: CSASGGGNPYEQYF. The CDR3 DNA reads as TGCAGTGCCAGCGGGGGTGGGAATCCCTACGAGCAGTACTTC.

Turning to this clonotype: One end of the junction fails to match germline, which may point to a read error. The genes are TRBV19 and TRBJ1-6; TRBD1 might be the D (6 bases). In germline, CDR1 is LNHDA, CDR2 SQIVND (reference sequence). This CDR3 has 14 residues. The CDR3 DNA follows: TGTGCCAGTAGTTACCCAGGGGATAATTCACCCCTCAACTTT. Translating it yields CASSYPGDNSPLNF.

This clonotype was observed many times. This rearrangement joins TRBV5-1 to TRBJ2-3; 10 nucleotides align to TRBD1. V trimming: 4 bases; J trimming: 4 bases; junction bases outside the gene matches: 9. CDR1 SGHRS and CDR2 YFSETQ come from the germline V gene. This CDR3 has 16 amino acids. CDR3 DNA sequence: TGCGCCAGCAGCCCGCCCCCGACAGGGGGCGCAGATACGCAGTATTTT. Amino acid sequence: CASSPPPTGGADTQYF. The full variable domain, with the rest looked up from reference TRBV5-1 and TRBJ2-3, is KAGVTQTPRYLIKTRGQQVTLSCSPISGHRSVSWYQQTPGQGLQFLFEYFSETQRNKGNFPGRFSGRQFSNSRSEMNVSTLELGDSALYLCASSPPPTGGADTQYFGPGTRLTVL.

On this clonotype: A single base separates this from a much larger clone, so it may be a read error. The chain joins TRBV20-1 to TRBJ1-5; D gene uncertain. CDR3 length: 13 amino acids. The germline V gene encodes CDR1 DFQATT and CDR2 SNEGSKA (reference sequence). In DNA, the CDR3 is TGCAGTGTTAGAAGTACAGCTAATCAGCCCCAGCATTTT. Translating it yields CSVRSTANQPQHF.

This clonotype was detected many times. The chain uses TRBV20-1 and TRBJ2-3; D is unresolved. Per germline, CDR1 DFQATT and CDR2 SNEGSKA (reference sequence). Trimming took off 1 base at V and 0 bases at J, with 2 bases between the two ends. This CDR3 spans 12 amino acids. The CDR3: CSARVSTDTQYF. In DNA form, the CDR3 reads TGCAGTGCTAGAGTCAGCACAGATACGCAGTATTTT.

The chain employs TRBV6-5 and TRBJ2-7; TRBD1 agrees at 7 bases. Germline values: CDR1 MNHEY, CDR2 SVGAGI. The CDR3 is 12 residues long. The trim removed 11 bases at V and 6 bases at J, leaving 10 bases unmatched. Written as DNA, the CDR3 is TGTGCCGTAATCGACAGGGTGGGCGAGCAGTACTTC. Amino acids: CAVIDRVGEQYF.

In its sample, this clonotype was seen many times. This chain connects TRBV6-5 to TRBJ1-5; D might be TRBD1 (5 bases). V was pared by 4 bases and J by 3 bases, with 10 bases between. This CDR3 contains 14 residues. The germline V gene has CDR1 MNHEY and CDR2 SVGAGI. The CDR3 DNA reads TGTGCCAGCAGTTTGGGGGGGAACAATCAGCCCCAGCATTTT. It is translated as CASSLGGNNQPQHF.

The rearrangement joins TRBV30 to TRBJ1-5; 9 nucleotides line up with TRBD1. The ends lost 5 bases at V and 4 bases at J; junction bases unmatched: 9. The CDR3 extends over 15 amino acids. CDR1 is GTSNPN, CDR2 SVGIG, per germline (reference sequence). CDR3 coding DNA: TGTGCCTGGGATACAGGGGGCGCGGGGAATCAGCCCCAGCATTTT. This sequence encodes CAWDTGGAGNQPQHF. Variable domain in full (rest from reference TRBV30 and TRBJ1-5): SQTIHQWPATLVQPVGSPLSLECTVEGTSNPNLYWYRQAAGRGLQLLFYSVGIGQISSEVPQNLSASRPQDRQFILSSKKLLLSDSGFYLCAWDTGGAGNQPQHFGDGTRLSIL.

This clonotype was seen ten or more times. CDR3: CASRSGTGGPETQYF. In nucleotides, the CDR3 is TGTGCCAGCAGATCCGGGACAGGGGGCCCAGAGACCCAGTACTTC. J is TRBJ2-5 and V is TRBV6-5; 12 bases line up with TRBD1. J lost 4 bases, V lost 6 bases, and 6 bases had no gene match. CDR1 is MNHEY, CDR2 SVGAGI, per germline. The CDR3 consists of 15 residues.

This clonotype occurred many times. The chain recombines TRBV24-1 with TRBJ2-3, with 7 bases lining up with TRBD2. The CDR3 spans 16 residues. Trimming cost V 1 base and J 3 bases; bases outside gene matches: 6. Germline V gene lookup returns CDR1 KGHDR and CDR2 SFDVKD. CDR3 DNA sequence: TGTGCCACCAGTGATTTAGGTCCCGGGGGGACAGATACGCAGTATTTT. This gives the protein CATSDLGPGGTDTQYF.

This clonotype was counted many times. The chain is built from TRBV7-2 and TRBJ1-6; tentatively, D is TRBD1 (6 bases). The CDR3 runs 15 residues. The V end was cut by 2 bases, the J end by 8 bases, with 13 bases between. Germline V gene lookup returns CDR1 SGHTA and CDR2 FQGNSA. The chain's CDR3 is CASSLFWGPDSPLHF. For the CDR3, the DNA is TGTGCCAGCAGCTTATTCTGGGGGCCTGATTCACCCCTCCACTTT.